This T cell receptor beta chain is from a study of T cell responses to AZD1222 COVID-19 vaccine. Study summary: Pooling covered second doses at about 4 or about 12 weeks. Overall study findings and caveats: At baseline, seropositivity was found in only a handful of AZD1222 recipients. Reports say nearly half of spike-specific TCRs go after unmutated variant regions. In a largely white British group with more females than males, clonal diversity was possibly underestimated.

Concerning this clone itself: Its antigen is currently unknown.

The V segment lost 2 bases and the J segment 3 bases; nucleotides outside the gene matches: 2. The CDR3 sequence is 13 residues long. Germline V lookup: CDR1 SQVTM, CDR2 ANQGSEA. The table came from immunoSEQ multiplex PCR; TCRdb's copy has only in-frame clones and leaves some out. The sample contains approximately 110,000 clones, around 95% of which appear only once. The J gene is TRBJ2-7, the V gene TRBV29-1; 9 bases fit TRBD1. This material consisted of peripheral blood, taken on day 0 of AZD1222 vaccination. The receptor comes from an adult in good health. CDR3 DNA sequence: TGCAGCGTTGAAACAGGGGGCTTCTACGAGCAGTACTTC. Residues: CSVETGGFYEQYF.